The rows below give T cell receptor beta chains drawn from one sample of a study of beta chain features in type 1 diabetes. Some clones are missing from TCRdb's copy, which holds only in-frame ones; the method was immunoSEQ multiplex PCR. The sample contains more than 250,000 clones, approximately 15% of which appear only once. Sequences were obtained from naive CD4+ T cells from blood. All receptors come from a man younger than 30 with type 1 diabetes. CDR3s include the opening cysteine and the closing phenylalanine or tryptophan. A D gene is named only where the DNA matches it firmly. Clone size is not always given. Where it is, it says once, few, many or a class for expanded clones.

d_call,j_call,cdr3_length,clone_size,v_call,cdr3_aa,cdr3_nt
TRBD2,TRBJ2-1,15,.,TRBV7-2,CASSPGLAVYNEQFF,TGTGCCAGCAGCCCGGGACTAGCGGTATACAATGAGCAGTTCTTC
TRBD2,TRBJ2-5,13,.,TRBV25-1,CASSTAGQETQYF,TGTGCCAGCAGTACAGCGGGGCAAGAGACCCAGTACTTC
TRBD1,TRBJ1-1,15,.,TRBV28,CASGDMTGSNTEAFF,TGTGCCAGCGGAGATATGACAGGGTCGAACACTGAAGCTTTCTTT
.,TRBJ2-5,15,few,TRBV6-6,CASSPLGGYQETQYF,TGTGCCAGCAGTCCACTAGGCGGGTACCAAGAGACCCAGTACTTC
TRBD1,TRBJ1-2,15,few,TRBV6-4,CASRDTGTGAYGYTF,TGTGCCAGCAGAGATACCGGGACAGGGGCCTATGGCTACACCTTC
.,TRBJ2-5,11,.,TRBV18,CASSLQETQYF,TGTGCCAGCTCCCTTCAAGAGACCCAGTACTTC
.,TRBJ1-5,12,few,TRBV7-9,CASSLIDQPQHF,TGTGCCAGCAGCTTAATAGATCAGCCCCAGCATTTT
TRBD2,TRBJ2-3,18,few,TRBV9,CASSSGLAGAASTDTQYF,TGTGCCAGCAGCTCGGGACTAGCGGGGGCGGCTAGCACAGATACGCAGTATTTT
.,TRBJ2-7,14,few,TRBV29-1,CSVGPQFQELEQYF,TGCAGCGTTGGACCACAGTTCCAAGAACTCGAGCAGTACTTC
.,TRBJ1-2,14,.,TRBV29-1,CSVADRMSAYGYTF,TGCAGCGTCGCAGACAGGATGAGCGCCTATGGCTACACCTTC
.,TRBJ1-1,11,few,TRBV29-1,CSVPVNTEAFF,TGCAGCGTTCCCGTGAACACTGAAGCTTTCTTT